Sequencing of this TCR beta chain was carried out in a study of neurological immune-mediated disorders. Germline CDR1 and CDR2: SGHRS and YFSETQ. Trimming shortened V by 0 bases and J by 2 bases, and 5 bases separated the two germline ends. The CDR3 covers 13 residues. This clonotype was observed many times. Its cognate antigen is unknown. From the 5' RACE reads, TCRdb called clonotypes with MiXCR, one entry per CDR3 protein. The table lists roughly 90,000 distinct CDR3 sequences, under 4.5% of them singletons. Study-level findings and limits: Phylogenetic grouping assigned the repertoires of 18 of 34 multiple sclerosis patients to a single related-CDR3 cluster, representing a possible signature.

The clonotype originates from a woman aged 50 to 65 with multiple sclerosis. The sequenced sample was PBMCs. This chain joins TRBV5-1 and TRBJ1-2, with unresolved D. The CDR3 here is CASSLGENYGYTF. DNA of the CDR3: TGCGCCAGCAGCTTGGGGGAGAACTATGGCTACACCTTC.